The 21 T cell receptor beta chains below all came from one sample that was sequenced in a study of cytomegalovirus exposure and HLA in healthy donors. The study ran its PCR with 60 Vbeta and 13 Jbeta primers. Libraries were prepared by immunoSEQ multiplex PCR; TCRdb keeps only in-frame clonotypes and omits some of them. The sample has roughly 27,000 clones. Sequenced input: PBMCs. The receptors stem from a man aged 25-45 years in good health and CMV-seronegative.

The genes are TRBV25-1 and TRBJ1-2, with D possibly matching TRBD1 (6 bases). The CDR3 length is 12 residues. Per the germline V gene, CDR1 is MGHDK and CDR2 is SYGVNS. V lost 3 bases and J lost 12, with 14 bases in between. The CDR3 DNA follows: TGTGCCAGCAGTGAGCCGTGGGGGCCGAACACCTTC. Its translation: CASSEPWGPNTF.

As for this clone: One junction end does not reproduce the germline sequence, and a read error may be involved. The chain recombines TRBV19 with TRBJ1-1; D is perhaps TRBD1 (6 bases). The CDR3 totals 16 residues. The germline CDR1 and CDR2 sequences are LNHDA and SQIVND (reference sequence). CDR3 in DNA: TGTGCCACCTCCAGGGGCGTTCAGAGGGTGAACACTGAAACTTTCTTT. Protein product: CATSRGVQRVNTETFF.

The genes are TRBV11-2 and TRBJ1-1; TRBD1 matches 10 bases. Unmatched junction bases numbered 8, after V lost 5 bases and J lost 5 bases. This CDR3 spans 15 amino acids. Germline loops: CDR1 SGHAT, CDR2 FQNNGV. The CDR3 DNA sequence: TGTGCCAGCAGCCATCTGGGACAGGGGCGGACTGAAGCTTTCTTT. It is translated as CASSHLGQGRTEAFF.

This chain joins TRBV30 and TRBJ2-1; 12 bases line up with TRBD2. The trim removed 0 bases at V and 9 bases at J, leaving 12 bases unmatched. CDR3 size: 17 residues. Germline CDR1 is GTSNPN and CDR2 is SVGIG (reference sequence). In DNA, the CDR3 is TGTGCCTGGAGTGTACTTCGCTCTAGCGGGGGGGCTACTGAGCAGTTCTTC. Protein product: CAWSVLRSSGGATEQFF. The whole variable domain, filled in from reference TRBV30 and TRBJ2-1, reads SQTIHQWPATLVQPVGSPLSLECTVEGTSNPNLYWYRQAAGRGLQLLFYSVGIGQISSEVPQNLSASRPQDRQFILSSKKLLLSDSGFYLCAWSVLRSSGGATEQFFGPGTRLTVL.

The chain has TRBV6-5 and TRBJ1-2; perhaps TRBD1 as D (6 bases). The CDR3 is 14 amino acids. Germline V lookup: CDR1 MNHEY, CDR2 SVGAGI. The V end lost 6 bases, the J end lost 4 bases, and 15 bases lay between the germline ends. CDR3 nucleotides: TGTGCCAGCAGCCTCAGGGGTCACTCCTATGGCTACACCTTC. This translates into CASSLRGHSYGYTF.

This chain connects TRBV5-6 to TRBJ1-5; tentatively, D is TRBD1 (5 bases). This CDR3 region has 13 residues. CDR1 and CDR2 (germline): SGHDT, YYEEEE. Trimming took 2 bases from V and 4 from J, leaving 7 bases between them. DNA of the CDR3: TGTGCCAGCAGCTTTGGGGGGAATCAGCCCCAGCATTTT. It codes for CASSFGGNQPQHF.

The chain joins TRBV14 to TRBJ2-1; D ambiguous. Germline-derived CDR1 and CDR2 are SGHDN and FVKESK. This CDR3 is built from 16 residues. Trimming stripped 0 bases from V and 5 bases from J, with 14 bases between. CDR3 sequence reads: CASSQDLVLPNNEQFF. The CDR3 coding sequence is TGTGCCAGCAGCCAAGATCTGGTACTACCGAACAATGAGCAGTTCTTC.

V and J are TRBV7-8 and TRBJ1-1; D ambiguous. There are 13 residues in the CDR3. Germline assignment: CDR1 SGHVS and CDR2 FQNEAQ. The V gene lost 5 bases and the J gene lost 1 base, with 8 bases spanning the gap. The CDR3 nucleotides are TGTGCCAGCAGCACTACCTCGAACACTGAAGCTTTCTTT. Translating it yields CASSTTSNTEAFF. Using reference TRBV7-8 and TRBJ1-1 for the parts outside the CDR3, the full variable domain is GAGVSQSPRYKVAKRGQDVALRCDPISGHVSLFWYQQALGQGPEFLTYFQNEAQLDKSGLPSDRFFAERPEGSVSTLKIQRTQQEDSAVYLCASSTTSNTEAFFGQGTRLTVV.

The gene calls are TRBV25-1 and TRBJ2-7; TRBD1 agrees at 8 bases. This CDR3 region has 14 residues. CDR1 MGHDK and CDR2 SYGVNS come from the germline V gene. Trimming cost V 6 bases and J 3 bases; bases outside gene matches: 7. Here the CDR3 DNA reads TGTGCCAGCAGCCGGACAGGGCGGAACTACGAGCAGTACTTC. The encoded protein is CASSRTGRNYEQYF.

The chain couples TRBV27 to TRBJ2-3; TRBD2 matches at 7 bases. The CDR3 is 14 residues long. J lost 1 base, V lost 7 bases, and 5 bases had no gene match. Germline V lookup: CDR1 MNHEY, CDR2 SMNVEV (reference sequence). CDR3 in DNA: TGTGCCAGCAACCCCCTAGCGGGCACAGATACGCAGTATTTT. Amino acid sequence: CASNPLAGTDTQYF.

CDR3 in amino acids: CASSPSGTGLYGYTF. CDR3 in DNA: TGTGCCAGCAGCCCATCCGGGACAGGGCTCTATGGCTACACCTTC. The J gene is TRBJ1-2, the V gene TRBV7-2, with 9 positions matching TRBD1. V lost 5 bases and J lost 4; bases outside the gene matches: 8. Germline V gene lookup returns CDR1 SGHTA and CDR2 FQGNSA. The CDR3 has 15 residues.

This rearrangement joins TRBV5-1 to TRBJ1-2, with a weak D call TRBD1 (5 bases). The germline CDR1 and CDR2 sequences are SGHRS and YFSETQ. V was pared by 0 bases and J by 8 bases, with 14 bases between. The CDR3 is 14 amino acids. The CDR3 sequence: CASSLVSAGMGYTF. Here the CDR3 DNA reads TGCGCCAGCAGCTTGGTATCGGCAGGGATGGGCTACACCTTC.

The V gene is TRBV5-1, the J gene TRBJ2-3; 7 bases fit TRBD1. With 6 bases clipped from V and 8 bases from J, the junction kept 9 bases outside the gene matches. CDR1 is SGHRS, CDR2 YFSETQ, per germline. The CDR3 spans 13 residues. CDR3 protein: CASKVTGQGTQYF. CDR3 coding DNA: TGCGCCAGCAAGGTGACAGGGCAGGGTACGCAGTATTTT.

This chain joins TRBV6-1 and TRBJ2-1; the match to TRBD2 covers 15 bases. Looked up from germline, CDR1 is MNHNS and CDR2 is SASEGT. The CDR3 is made up of 17 amino acids. With 3 bases clipped from V and 8 bases from J, the junction kept 8 bases outside the gene matches. CDR3 sequence: CASSEGRTSGGADEQFF. Written as DNA, the CDR3 is TGTGCCAGCAGTGAGGGTCGGACTAGCGGGGGGGCGGATGAGCAGTTCTTC.

The genes are TRBV28 and TRBJ1-1; 7 bases map to TRBD1. This CDR3 region has 15 residues. V was pared by 7 bases and J by 1 base, with 9 bases of the junction left unmatched. Germline CDR1 and CDR2: MDHEN and SYDVKM. The DNA of the CDR3 is TGTGCCAGCAACTACCCGGACAGGCGGAACACTGAAGCTTTCTTT. This gives the protein CASNYPDRRNTEAFF.

The rearrangement joins TRBV28 to TRBJ1-2; a possible D gene is TRBD1 (6 bases). Germline CDR1 and CDR2: MDHEN and SYDVKM. This CDR3 is built from 15 residues. Trimming removed 3 bases at V and 7 bases at J, with 18 bases between. This CDR3 reads CASSFQVIRGVGYTF. CDR3 coding DNA: TGTGCCAGCAGTTTCCAGGTGATCAGGGGCGTTGGCTACACCTTC.

With respect to this clone: An end of the junction differs from the germline gene, which may be a read error. The chain has TRBV9 and TRBJ2-3, with a possible D match to TRBD2 (5 bases). Germline values: CDR1 SGDLS, CDR2 YYNGEE. The CDR3 consists of 16 residues. In DNA form, the CDR3 reads TGTGCCAGCAGCGTTGGCTCATCACTAGGCACATATACGCAGTATTTT. Protein sequence: CASSVGSSLGTYTQYF.

This chain connects TRBV5-1 to TRBJ2-5; D uncertain. Germline CDR1 reads SGHRS; CDR2 reads YFSETQ. V lost 3 bases and J 2 bases, leaving 14 bases between the germline ends. The CDR3 covers 15 residues. The CDR3 coding sequence is TGCGCCAGCAGCTCCGACTCCTTTGGGCAAGAGACCCAGTACTTC. The encoded protein is CASSSDSFGQETQYF.

The genes are TRBV5-6 and TRBJ1-1, with no clear D. This CDR3 has 15 residues. The V end lost 0 bases, the J end lost 0 bases, and 9 bases lay between the germline ends. The germline gives CDR1 SGHDT, CDR2 YYEEEE. The CDR3 DNA is TGTGCCAGCAGCTTGGGGGCCACAATGAACACTGAAGCTTTCTTT. Its translation is CASSLGATMNTEAFF.

V usage is TRBV7-9 and J usage is TRBJ2-7; possibly TRBD2 for D (5 bases). The CDR3 runs to 15 residues. CDR1 is SEHNR and CDR2 is FQNEAQ in the germline V gene (reference sequence). V lost 0 bases and J lost 0, with 9 bases in between. CDR3 region: CASSLASSYSYEQYF. The DNA of the CDR3 is TGTGCCAGCAGCTTAGCCTCTAGCTACTCCTACGAGCAGTACTTC. Looking up the rest from reference TRBV7-9 and TRBJ2-7 gives the full variable domain: DTGVSQNPRHKITKRGQNVTFRCDPISEHNRLYWYRQTLGQGPEFLTYFQNEAQLEKSRLLSDRFSAERPKGSFSTLEIQRTEQGDSAMYLCASSLASSYSYEQYFGPGTRLTVT.

This chain links TRBV5-1 with TRBJ1-1, with D hard to call. This CDR3 has 14 residues. Germline V CDR1 and CDR2: SGHRS, YFSETQ. V lost 0 bases, J lost 5 bases, and 11 bases lay in between. The CDR3 region has the DNA TGCGCCAGCAGCTTGGTGGCGGGAGAGACTGAAGCTTTCTTT. This codes for CASSLVAGETEAFF. Combining the CDR3 with reference TRBV5-1 and TRBJ1-1 gives the whole variable domain KAGVTQTPRYLIKTRGQQVTLSCSPISGHRSVSWYQQTPGQGLQFLFEYFSETQRNKGNFPGRFSGRQFSNSRSEMNVSTLELGDSALYLCASSLVAGETEAFFGQGTRLTVV.